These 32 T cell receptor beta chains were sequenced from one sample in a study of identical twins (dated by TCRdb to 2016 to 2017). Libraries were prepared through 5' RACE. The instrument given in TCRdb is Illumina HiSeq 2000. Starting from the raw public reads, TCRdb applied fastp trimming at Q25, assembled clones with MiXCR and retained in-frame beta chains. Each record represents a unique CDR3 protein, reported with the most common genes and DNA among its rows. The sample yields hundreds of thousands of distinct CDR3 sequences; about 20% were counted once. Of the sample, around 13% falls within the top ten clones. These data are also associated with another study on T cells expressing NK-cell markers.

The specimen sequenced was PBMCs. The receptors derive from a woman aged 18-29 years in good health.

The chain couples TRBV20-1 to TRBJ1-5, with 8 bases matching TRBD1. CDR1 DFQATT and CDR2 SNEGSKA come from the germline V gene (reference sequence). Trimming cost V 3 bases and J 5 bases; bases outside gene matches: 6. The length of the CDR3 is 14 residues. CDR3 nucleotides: TGCAGTGCTAGCACGGGACAGGAATATCAGCCCCAGCATTTT. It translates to CSASTGQEYQPQHF.

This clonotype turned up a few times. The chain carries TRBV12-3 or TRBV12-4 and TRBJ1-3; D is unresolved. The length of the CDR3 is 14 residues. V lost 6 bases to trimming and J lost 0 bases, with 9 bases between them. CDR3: CASRTASSGNTIYF. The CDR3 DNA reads TGTGCCAGCAGAACGGCAAGCTCTGGAAACACCATATATTTT.

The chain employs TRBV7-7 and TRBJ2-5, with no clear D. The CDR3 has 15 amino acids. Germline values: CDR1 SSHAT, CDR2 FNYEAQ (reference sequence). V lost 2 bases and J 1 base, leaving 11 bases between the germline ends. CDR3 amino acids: CASSLRAGFQETQYF. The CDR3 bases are TGTGCCAGCAGCTTAAGGGCCGGATTCCAAGAGACCCAGTACTTC.

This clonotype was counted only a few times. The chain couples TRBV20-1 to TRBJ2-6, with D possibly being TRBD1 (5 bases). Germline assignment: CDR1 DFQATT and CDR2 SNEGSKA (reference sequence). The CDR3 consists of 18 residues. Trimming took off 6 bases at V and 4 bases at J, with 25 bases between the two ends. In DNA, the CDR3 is TGCAGTGCCCCCGCGGCAGGGTACCATGACATGGGGGCCAACGTCCTGACTTTC. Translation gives CSAPAAGYHDMGANVLTF.

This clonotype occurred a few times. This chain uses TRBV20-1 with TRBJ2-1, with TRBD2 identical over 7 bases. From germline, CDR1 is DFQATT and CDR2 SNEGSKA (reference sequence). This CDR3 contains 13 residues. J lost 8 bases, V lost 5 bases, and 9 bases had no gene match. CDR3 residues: CSAHLRERYEQFF. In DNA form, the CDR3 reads TGCAGTGCTCACCTGCGGGAGAGGTATGAGCAGTTCTTC.

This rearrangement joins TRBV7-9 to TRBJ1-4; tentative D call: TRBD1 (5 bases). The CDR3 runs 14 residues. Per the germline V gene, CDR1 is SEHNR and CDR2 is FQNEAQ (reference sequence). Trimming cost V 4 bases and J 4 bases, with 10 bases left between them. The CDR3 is CASSSQGNNEKLFF. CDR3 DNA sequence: TGTGCCAGCAGCTCCCAGGGAAATAATGAAAAACTGTTTTTT.

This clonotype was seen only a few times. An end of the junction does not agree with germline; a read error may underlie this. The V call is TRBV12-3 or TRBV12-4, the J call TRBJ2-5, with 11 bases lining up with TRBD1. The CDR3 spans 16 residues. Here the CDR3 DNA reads TGTGCCAGCAGTATCCTAGCTAGGACAGGGGGCGAGGAAACACGATTC. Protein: CASSILARTGGEETRF.

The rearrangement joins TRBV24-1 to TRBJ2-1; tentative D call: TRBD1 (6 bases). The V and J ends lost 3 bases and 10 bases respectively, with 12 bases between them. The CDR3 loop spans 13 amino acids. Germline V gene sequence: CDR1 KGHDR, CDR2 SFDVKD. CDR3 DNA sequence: TGTGCCACCAGTGATACAGGGATCGGGGAGCAGTTCTTC. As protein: CATSDTGIGEQFF.

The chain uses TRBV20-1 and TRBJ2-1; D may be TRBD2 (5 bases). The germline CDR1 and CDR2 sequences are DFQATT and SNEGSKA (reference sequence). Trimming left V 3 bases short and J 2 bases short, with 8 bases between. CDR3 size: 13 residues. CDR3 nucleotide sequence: TGCAGTGCTAGCGGGAACCCCTACAATGAGCAGTTCTTC. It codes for CSASGNPYNEQFF.

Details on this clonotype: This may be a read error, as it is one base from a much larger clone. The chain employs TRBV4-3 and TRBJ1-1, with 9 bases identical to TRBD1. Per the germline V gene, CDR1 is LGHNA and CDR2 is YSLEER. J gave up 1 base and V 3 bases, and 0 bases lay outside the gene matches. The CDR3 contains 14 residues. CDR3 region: CASSQGQGNTEAFF. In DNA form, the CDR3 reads TGCGCCAGCAGCCAGGGACAGGGGAACACTGAAGCTTTCTTT.

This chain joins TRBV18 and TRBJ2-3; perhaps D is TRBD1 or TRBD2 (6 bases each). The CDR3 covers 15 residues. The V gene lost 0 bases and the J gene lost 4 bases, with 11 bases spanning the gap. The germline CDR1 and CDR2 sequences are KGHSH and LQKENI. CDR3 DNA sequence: TGTGCCAGCTCACCACCCGGGGGCAGAGCAGATACGCAGTATTTT. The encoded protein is CASSPPGGRADTQYF. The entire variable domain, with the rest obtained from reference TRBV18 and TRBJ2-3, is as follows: NAGVMQNPRHLVRRRGQEARLRCSPMKGHSHVYWYRQLPEEGLKFMVYLQKENIIDESGMPKERFSAEFPKEGPSILRIQQVVRGDSAAYFCASSPPGGRADTQYFGPGTRLTVL.

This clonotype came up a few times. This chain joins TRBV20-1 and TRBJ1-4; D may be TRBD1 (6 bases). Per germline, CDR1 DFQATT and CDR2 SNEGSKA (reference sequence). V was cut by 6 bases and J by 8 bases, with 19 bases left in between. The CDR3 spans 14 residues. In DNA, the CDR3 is TGCAGTGCATCCCTTGGGGGCGCTGTGGAAAAACTGTTTTTT. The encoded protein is CSASLGGAVEKLFF.

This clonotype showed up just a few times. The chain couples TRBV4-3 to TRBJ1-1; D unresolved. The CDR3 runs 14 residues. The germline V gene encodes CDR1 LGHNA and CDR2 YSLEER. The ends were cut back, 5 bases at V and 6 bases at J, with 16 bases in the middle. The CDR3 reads CASSAGLPGAEAFF. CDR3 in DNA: TGCGCCAGCAGCGCCGGACTACCTGGAGCTGAAGCTTTCTTT.

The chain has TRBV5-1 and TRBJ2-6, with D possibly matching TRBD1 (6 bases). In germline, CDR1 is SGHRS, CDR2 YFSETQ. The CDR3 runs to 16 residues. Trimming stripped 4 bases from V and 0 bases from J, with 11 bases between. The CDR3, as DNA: TGCGCCAGCAGCCCTAGGACAGCCTCTGGGGCCAACGTCCTGACTTTC. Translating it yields CASSPRTASGANVLTF.

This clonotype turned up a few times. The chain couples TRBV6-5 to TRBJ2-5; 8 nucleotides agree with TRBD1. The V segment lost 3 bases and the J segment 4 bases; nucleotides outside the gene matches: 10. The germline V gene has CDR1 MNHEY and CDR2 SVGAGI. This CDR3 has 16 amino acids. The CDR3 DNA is TGTGCCAGCAGTTATTCAAGACAGGGGTCGGGAGAGACCCAGTACTTC. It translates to CASSYSRQGSGETQYF.

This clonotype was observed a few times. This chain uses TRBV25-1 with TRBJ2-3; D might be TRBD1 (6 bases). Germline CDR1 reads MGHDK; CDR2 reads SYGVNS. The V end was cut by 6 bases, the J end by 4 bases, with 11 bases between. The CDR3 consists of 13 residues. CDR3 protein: CASRTGFADTQYF. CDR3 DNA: TGTGCCAGCAGGACAGGTTTTGCAGATACGCAGTATTTT.

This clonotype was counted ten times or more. The CDR3 here is CASSEGAGAETQYF. As DNA, the CDR3 is TGTGCCAGCAGTGAAGGGGCAGGGGCAGAGACCCAGTACTTC. The chain links TRBV6-1 to TRBJ2-5, with a weak D call TRBD1 (6 bases). Trimming took 1 base from V and 4 from J, leaving 10 bases between them. Germline V lookup: CDR1 MNHNS, CDR2 SASEGT. This CDR3 has 14 residues.

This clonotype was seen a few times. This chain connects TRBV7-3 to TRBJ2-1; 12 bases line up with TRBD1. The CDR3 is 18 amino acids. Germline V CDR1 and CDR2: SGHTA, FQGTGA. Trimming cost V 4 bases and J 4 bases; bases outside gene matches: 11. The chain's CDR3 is CASSSGTGGLVDYNEQFF. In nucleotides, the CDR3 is TGTGCCAGCAGCTCCGGGACAGGGGGCCTAGTGGATTACAATGAGCAGTTCTTC.

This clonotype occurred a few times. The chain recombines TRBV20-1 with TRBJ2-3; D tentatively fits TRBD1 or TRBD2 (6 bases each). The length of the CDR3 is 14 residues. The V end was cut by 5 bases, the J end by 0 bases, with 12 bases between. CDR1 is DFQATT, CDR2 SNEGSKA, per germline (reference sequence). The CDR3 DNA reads TGCAGTGCTCCGGGGGCCATGAGCACAGATACGCAGTATTTT. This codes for CSAPGAMSTDTQYF.

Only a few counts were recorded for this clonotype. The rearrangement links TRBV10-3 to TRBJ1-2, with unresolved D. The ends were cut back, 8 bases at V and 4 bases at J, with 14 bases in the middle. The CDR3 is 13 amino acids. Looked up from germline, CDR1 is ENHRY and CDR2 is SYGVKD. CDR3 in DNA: TGTGCCATCTCCCCGGACTGGATCTATGGCTACACCTTC. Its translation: CAISPDWIYGYTF.

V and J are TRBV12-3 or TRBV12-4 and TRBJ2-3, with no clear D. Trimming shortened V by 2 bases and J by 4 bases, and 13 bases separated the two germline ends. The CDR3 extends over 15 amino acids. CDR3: CASSLPPWQSDTQYF. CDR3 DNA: TGTGCCAGCAGTTTACCCCCTTGGCAATCAGATACGCAGTATTTT.

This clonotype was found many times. The chain's CDR3 is CASSVSPSGGTGELFF. CDR3 coding DNA: TGTGCCAGCAGCGTATCCCCTAGCGGGGGCACCGGGGAGCTGTTTTTT. The chain is built from TRBV9 and TRBJ2-2; 10 bases are shared with TRBD2. Germline V gene lookup returns CDR1 SGDLS and CDR2 YYNGEE. V lost 1 base and J lost 4; bases outside the gene matches: 4. This CDR3 is 16 amino acids long.

The CDR3 loop reads CSAYTDWVHQETQYF. The CDR3 nucleotides read TGCAGTGCTTATACGGACTGGGTACACCAAGAGACCCAGTACTTC. V and J are TRBV20-1 and TRBJ2-5; D possibly corresponds to TRBD2 (5 bases). The germline V gene encodes CDR1 DFQATT and CDR2 SNEGSKA (reference sequence). The CDR3 has 15 amino acids. Trimming pared 5 bases from V and 0 bases from J, leaving 16 bases between.

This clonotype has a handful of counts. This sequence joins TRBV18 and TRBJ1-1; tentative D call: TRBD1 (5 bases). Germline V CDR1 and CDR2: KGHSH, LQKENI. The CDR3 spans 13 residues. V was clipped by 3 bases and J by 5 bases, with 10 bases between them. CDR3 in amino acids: CASSPAQGTEAFF. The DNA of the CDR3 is TGTGCCAGCTCACCGGCCCAGGGTACTGAAGCTTTCTTT.

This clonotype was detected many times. The CDR3 loop reads CASSLHGGSLNEQFF. The CDR3 DNA sequence: TGTGCCAGCAGCTTACATGGGGGGAGTCTGAATGAGCAGTTCTTC. The chain joins TRBV7-2 to TRBJ2-1; D perhaps matches TRBD2 (6 bases). From germline, CDR1 is SGHTA and CDR2 FQGNSA. The germline V and J ends were trimmed by 2 bases and 7 bases, with 15 bases remaining between them. The CDR3 is 15 amino acids. Full variable domain (remainder filled in from reference TRBV7-2 and TRBJ2-1): GAGVSQSPSNKVTEKGKDVELRCDPISGHTALYWYRQSLGQGLEFLIYFQGNSAPDKSGLPSDRFSAERTGGSVSTLTIQRTQQEDSAVYLCASSLHGGSLNEQFFGPGTRLTVL.

The DNA of the CDR3 is TGTGCCAGCAGCTTAGCGCGGGGTAGCGGGAGGAGCACCGGGGAGCTGTTTTTT. Its translation is CASSLARGSGRSTGELFF. This sequence joins TRBV7-2 and TRBJ2-2, with 10 bases aligning to TRBD2. Germline V gene lookup returns CDR1 SGHTA and CDR2 FQGNSA. This CDR3 is built from 18 residues. Trimming at V came to 0 bases and at J to 4 bases, leaving 8 bases not matched to a gene.

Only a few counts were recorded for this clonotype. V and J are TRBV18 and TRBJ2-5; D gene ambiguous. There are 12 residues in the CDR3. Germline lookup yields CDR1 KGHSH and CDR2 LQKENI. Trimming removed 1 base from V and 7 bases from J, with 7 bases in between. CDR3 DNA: TGTGCCAGCTCACCACTCGAAGGGACCCAGTACTTC. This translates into CASSPLEGTQYF.

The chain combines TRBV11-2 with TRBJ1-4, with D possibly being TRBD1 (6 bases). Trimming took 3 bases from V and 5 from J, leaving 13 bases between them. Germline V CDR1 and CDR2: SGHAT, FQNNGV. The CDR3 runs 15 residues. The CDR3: CASSLGARGNEKLFF. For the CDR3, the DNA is TGTGCCAGCAGCTTGGGTGCCAGGGGAAATGAAAAACTGTTTTTT. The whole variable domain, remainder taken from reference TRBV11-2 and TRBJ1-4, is EAGVAQSPRYKIIEKRQSVAFWCNPISGHATLYWYQQILGQGPKLLIQFQNNGVVDDSQLPKDRFSAERLKGVDSTLKIQPAKLEDSAVYLCASSLGARGNEKLFFGSGTQLSVL.

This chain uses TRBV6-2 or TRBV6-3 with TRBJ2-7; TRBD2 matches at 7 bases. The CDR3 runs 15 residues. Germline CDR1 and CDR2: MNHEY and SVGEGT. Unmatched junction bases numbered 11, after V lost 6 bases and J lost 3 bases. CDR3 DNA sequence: TGTGCCAGCAGCCCCCTGGGGCTAGCGGTCTACGAGCAGTACTTC. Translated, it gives CASSPLGLAVYEQYF.

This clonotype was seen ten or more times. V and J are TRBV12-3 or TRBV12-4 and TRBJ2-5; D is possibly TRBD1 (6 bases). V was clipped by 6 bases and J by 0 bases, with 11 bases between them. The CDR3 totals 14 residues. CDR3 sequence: CASRPGQNQETQYF. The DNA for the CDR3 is TGTGCCAGCAGACCGGGACAAAACCAAGAGACCCAGTACTTC.

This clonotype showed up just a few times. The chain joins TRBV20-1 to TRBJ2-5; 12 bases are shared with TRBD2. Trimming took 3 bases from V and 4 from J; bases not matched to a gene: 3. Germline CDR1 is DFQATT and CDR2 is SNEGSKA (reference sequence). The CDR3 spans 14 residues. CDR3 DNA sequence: TGCAGTGCTAGGGCGACTAGCGGGAGAGAGACCCAGTACTTC. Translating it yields CSARATSGRETQYF.

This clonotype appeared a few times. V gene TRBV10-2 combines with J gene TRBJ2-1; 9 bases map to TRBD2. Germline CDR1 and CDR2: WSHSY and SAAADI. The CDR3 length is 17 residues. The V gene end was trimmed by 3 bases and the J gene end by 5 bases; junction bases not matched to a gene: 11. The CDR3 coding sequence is TGCGCCAGCAGTGACGGTAGCGGGAGCTTATCCCACAATGAGCAGTTCTTC. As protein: CASSDGSGSLSHNEQFF.